This T cell receptor beta chain came from a study of T cell clones after liver transplantation. Looking at the study overall: Immunosuppression withdrawal was tried within 2 years after liver transplantation in this trial.

The CDR3 covers 14 residues. J gave up 7 bases and V 4 bases, and 9 bases lay outside the gene matches. Germline values: CDR1 SGHRS, CDR2 YFSETQ. The assay was immunoSEQ multiplex PCR, and TCRdb's table has in-frame clones only and misses some. The sample records around 76,000 clones, over 70% being singletons. Findings and caveats of the study: Post-transplant time points were not standardized, so conclusions are preliminary. Compared with third party-reactive sequences, donor-reactive ones declined more, independent of withdrawal success.

For this clone: Antigen: not known.

This clonotype was sampled from a human patient who received a liver transplant. Some T cells may arise from the graft donor. The sequencing used CD4+ T cells from blood, collected 12 months after liver transplant. The rearrangement joins TRBV5-1 to TRBJ2-7, with TRBD1 identical over 9 bases. CDR3 in amino acids: CASSPGDRAGEQYF. DNA of the CDR3: TGCGCCAGCAGCCCCGGGGACAGGGCGGGAGAGCAGTACTTC. The complete variable domain, with remaining parts taken from reference TRBV5-1 and TRBJ2-7, reads KAGVTQTPRYLIKTRGQQVTLSCSPISGHRSVSWYQQTPGQGLQFLFEYFSETQRNKGNFPGRFSGRQFSNSRSEMNVSTLELGDSALYLCASSPGDRAGEQYFGPGTRLTVT.